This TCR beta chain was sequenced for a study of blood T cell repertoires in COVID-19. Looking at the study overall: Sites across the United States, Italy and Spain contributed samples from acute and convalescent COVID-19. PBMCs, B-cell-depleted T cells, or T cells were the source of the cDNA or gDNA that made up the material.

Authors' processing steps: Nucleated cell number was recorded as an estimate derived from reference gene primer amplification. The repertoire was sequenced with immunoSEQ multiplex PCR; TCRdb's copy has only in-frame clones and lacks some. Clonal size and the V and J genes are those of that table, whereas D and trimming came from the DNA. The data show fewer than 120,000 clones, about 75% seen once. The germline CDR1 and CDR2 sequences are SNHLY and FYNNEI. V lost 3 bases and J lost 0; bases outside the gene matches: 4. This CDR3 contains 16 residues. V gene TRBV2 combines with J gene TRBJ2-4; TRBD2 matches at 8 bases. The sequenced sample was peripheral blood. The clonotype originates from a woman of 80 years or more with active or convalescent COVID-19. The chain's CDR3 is CASSESSGLAKNIQYF. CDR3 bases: TGTGCCAGCAGTGAGTCTAGCGGGCTAGCCAAAAACATTCAGTACTTC.